This paragraph covers one T cell receptor (beta chain) sequence. Its antigen is not known. This entry belongs to a study of cytomegalovirus exposure and HLA in healthy donors. Study-wide context: Genotyping of roughly 400 donors showed that over 65% belonged to the Caucasian-associated ancestry cluster.

This CDR3 is 14 amino acids long. Germline lookup yields CDR1 SGHAT and CDR2 FQNNGV. Unmatched junction bases numbered 8, after V lost 5 bases and J lost 6 bases. Study-level results: Certain indistinguishable V segments, among them TRBV6-2 and TRBV6-3, were excluded. 16,951 TCR beta sequences were associated with HLA alleles at 0.05 false discovery rate in a later analysis. The later analysis indicated that the majority of CMV-associated TCR beta chains appeared HLA-restricted.

The PCR contained 60 Vbeta and 13 Jbeta primers. TCRdb keeps only in-frame clones here, not all; method: immunoSEQ multiplex PCR. The profile shows about 100,000 clones, approximately 79% of them singletons. The receptor was isolated from a woman aged 60-75 years in good health and CMV-seropositive. The chain uses TRBV11-2 and TRBJ2-3, with 7 bases fitting TRBD2. Source material: PBMCs. Here the CDR3 reads CASSPGTIGDTQYF. CDR3 sequence (DNA): TGTGCCAGCAGCCCAGGGACTATCGGGGATACGCAGTATTTT.